Each of the 10 T cell receptor beta chains below was sequenced from the same sample in a study of blood T cell repertoires in COVID-19. The table came from immunoSEQ multiplex PCR; TCRdb's copy has only in-frame clones and leaves some out. The sample lists 180,000 or so clones, about 80% occurring once. The sample taken for sequencing was peripheral blood. The receptors stem from a human donor with acute or convalescent COVID-19. The donor label of this sample is uncertain.

This sequence joins TRBV5-5 and TRBJ1-1, with TRBD1 matching 11 bases. V lost 5 bases and J lost 4; bases outside the gene matches: 10. The germline gives CDR1 SGHKS, CDR2 YYEKEE (reference sequence). The CDR3 runs to 16 residues. CDR3 bases: TGTGCCAGCAGTTTAGCCCCGGGGACAGGGGGCACTGAAGCTTTCTTT. It yields the protein CASSLAPGTGGTEAFF. Full variable domain (outside the CDR3, taken from reference TRBV5-5 and TRBJ1-1): DAGVTQSPTHLIKTRGQQVTLRCSPISGHKSVSWYQQVLGQGPQFIFQYYEKEERGRGNFPDRFSARQFPNYSSELNVNALLLGDSALYLCASSLAPGTGGTEAFFGQGTRLTVV.

The genes are TRBV2 and TRBJ2-3; D may be TRBD1 (6 bases). Trimming pared 0 bases from V and 4 bases from J, leaving 14 bases between. CDR3 length equals 16 residues. CDR1 is SNHLY, CDR2 FYNNEI, per germline. The CDR3 DNA is TGTGCCAGCAGTGAAGCAGGGCAGGGGTTCGCAGATACGCAGTATTTT. This gives the protein CASSEAGQGFADTQYF.

The chain couples TRBV7-3 to TRBJ2-3; 8 nucleotides agree with TRBD2. The ends lost 5 bases at V and 5 bases at J; junction bases unmatched: 12. The CDR3 spans 16 residues. Germline assignment: CDR1 SGHTA and CDR2 FQGTGA. CDR3 coding DNA: TGTGCCAGCAGCCCGTTAGCGGGGAGTCCACAAGATACGCAGTATTTT. As protein: CASSPLAGSPQDTQYF.

The rearrangement links TRBV10-1 to TRBJ1-1, with 9 bases aligning to TRBD1. Germline V lookup: CDR1 WNHNN, CDR2 SYGVQD (reference sequence). The V segment lost 4 bases and the J segment 4 bases; nucleotides outside the gene matches: 4. This CDR3 is 14 amino acids long. The CDR3 bases are TGCGCCAGCAGTGGGGACAGGGCTGGCACTGAAGCTTTCTTT. It translates to CASSGDRAGTEAFF.

This rearrangement joins TRBV29-1 to TRBJ2-5; tentatively, D is TRBD2 (5 bases). Trimming removed 0 bases at V and 3 bases at J, with 11 bases between. The length of the CDR3 is 14 residues. Per the germline V gene, CDR1 is SQVTM and CDR2 is ANQGSEA. The CDR3 DNA sequence: TGCAGCGTTGAAGAATTAGCGTGGGAAGAGACCCAGTACTTC. This sequence encodes CSVEELAWEETQYF.

The genes are TRBV5-1 and TRBJ2-3; 9 nucleotides match TRBD1. The germline V gene has CDR1 SGHRS and CDR2 YFSETQ. The CDR3 is 14 residues long. The J segment lost 6 bases and the V segment lost 1 base, leaving 3 bases of the junction unmatched. The CDR3 sequence is CASSLTGGSDTQYF. DNA of the CDR3: TGCGCCAGCAGCTTGACAGGGGGCTCGGATACGCAGTATTTT.

In this sample, this clone turned up once. The rearrangement links TRBV6-6 to TRBJ1-2; no definite D call. The V gene's germline CDR1 is MNHNY and CDR2 SVGAGI (reference sequence). V gave up 8 bases and J gave up 1 base, with 5 bases separating them. The CDR3 is 11 amino acids. The CDR3 nucleotides are TGTGCCAGCCGGAGTAACTATGGCTACACCTTC. Its translation: CASRSNYGYTF.

V is TRBV6-5 and J is TRBJ2-5; D unclear. Deletions cut 5 bases from V and 0 bases from J, with 7 bases between. CDR1 MNHEY and CDR2 SVGAGI come from the germline V gene. The CDR3 is 13 amino acids. This CDR3 is CASSPLNQETQYF. In DNA, the CDR3 is TGTGCCAGCAGTCCTCTAAACCAAGAGACCCAGTACTTC.

This chain connects TRBV7-9 to TRBJ2-7; D is possibly TRBD1 (5 bases). CDR3 length: 12 residues. The V gene lost 5 bases and the J gene lost 4 bases, with 9 bases spanning the gap. Germline V gives CDR1 SEHNR, CDR2 FQNEAQ (reference sequence). CDR3 protein: CASSPTDYEQYF. The CDR3 region has the DNA TGTGCCAGCAGCCCGACAGATTACGAGCAGTACTTC.

The chain carries TRBV3-1 (or the pseudogene TRBV3-2) and TRBJ2-3; tentatively, D is TRBD2 (5 bases). The CDR3 is 14 amino acids. Germline V CDR1 and CDR2: LGHDT, YNNKEL (reference sequence). Trimming pared 7 bases from V and 0 bases from J, leaving 11 bases between. The CDR3 DNA sequence: TGTGCCAGCAAATACAGCGGTAGCACAGATACGCAGTATTTT. Translating gives CASKYSGSTDTQYF.